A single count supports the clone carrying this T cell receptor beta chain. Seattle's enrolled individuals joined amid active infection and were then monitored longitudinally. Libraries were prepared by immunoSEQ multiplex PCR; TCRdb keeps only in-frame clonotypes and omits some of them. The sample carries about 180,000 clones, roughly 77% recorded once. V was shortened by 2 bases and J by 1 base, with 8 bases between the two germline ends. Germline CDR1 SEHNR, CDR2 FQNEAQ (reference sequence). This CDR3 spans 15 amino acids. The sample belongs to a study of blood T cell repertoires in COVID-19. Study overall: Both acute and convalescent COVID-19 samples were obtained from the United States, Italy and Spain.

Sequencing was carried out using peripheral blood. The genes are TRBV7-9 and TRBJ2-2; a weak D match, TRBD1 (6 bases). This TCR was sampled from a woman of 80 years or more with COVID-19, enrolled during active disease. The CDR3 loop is CASSLPGQNTGELFF. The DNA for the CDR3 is TGTGCCAGCAGCTTACCGGGACAGAACACCGGGGAGCTGTTTTTT.